The rows below give T cell receptor beta chains drawn from one sample of a study of CD8 T cells in ankylosing spondylitis. MiXCR, run by TCRdb on the 5' RACE reads, gives a single entry per CDR3 protein. The sample lists roughly 470,000 distinct CDR3 sequences; roughly 26% were seen once. The source material was blood, either unsorted or a sorted T cell fraction (not recorded which). Source of these receptors: a male donor with ankylosing spondylitis. Each CDR3 is given with its conserved first and last residue.

V	J	CDR3
TRBV5-5	TRBJ1-2	CASSGGPLNYYGYTF
TRBV29-1	TRBJ1-2	CSVRPGGYVYGYTF
TRBV20-1	TRBJ2-5	CSGLLGSQETQYF
TRBV11-2	TRBJ2-1	CASRWRGNEQFF
TRBV7-9	TRBJ2-7	CASSLSQELYEQYF
TRBV5-1	TRBJ1-1	CASSYGGANTEAFF
TRBV20-1	TRBJ2-1	CSAPRGTSSYEQFF
TRBV5-1	TRBJ2-7	CASSDQVSYEQYF
TRBV7-9	TRBJ2-3	CASRVGSTDTQYF
TRBV2	TRBJ2-7	CASSVFQAYEQYF
TRBV4-2	TRBJ1-4	CASSQEPGAANEKLFF
TRBV7-2	TRBJ1-4	CASSPGGSDEKLFF
TRBV5-1	TRBJ2-5	CASSPGTSLETQYF
TRBV7-8	TRBJ2-2	CASSFLRERVSNTGELFF
TRBV20-1	TRBJ1-1	CSATAGSSTEAFF
TRBV7-6	TRBJ2-3	CASCETSSTDTQYF
TRBV14	TRBJ1-2	CASSQHPLGGSSYGYTF
TRBV5-1	TRBJ2-7	CASSVREGATYEQYF
TRBV2	TRBJ2-5	CASSATRTYQETQYF
TRBV20-1	TRBJ2-1	CSARDPPAGRGNEQFF
TRBV29-1	TRBJ2-7	CSVRDRVSYEQYF
TRBV2	TRBJ2-2	CASKLDGELFF
TRBV7-9	TRBJ2-1	CASSGGQGRGQSEQFF
TRBV5-1	TRBJ2-5	CASSFETGGGETQYF
TRBV4-1	TRBJ1-4	CASSQDEAVFGEKLFF
TRBV5-1	TRBJ1-1	CASRLGQGRTTEAFF
TRBV20-1	TRBJ1-1	CSARDQGTENTEAFF
TRBV7-2	TRBJ2-2	CASSLQPGQITGELFF
TRBV19	TRBJ1-1	CASSPFTSRLNTEAFF
TRBV4-1	TRBJ2-2	CASSPSGRAGELFF
TRBV7-2	TRBJ1-6	CASTKGATGSNSPLHF
TRBV24-1	TRBJ1-2	CATSDWRGRNYGYTF
TRBV15	TRBJ1-5	CATSRDYNQPQHF
TRBV5-1	TRBJ2-5	CASSLGGGIVQETQYF
TRBV21-1	TRBJ1-5	CASSDRSSGQGDNQPQHF
TRBV5-1	TRBJ1-2	CASSLYTGTGSYTF
TRBV6-1	TRBJ2-2	CASRNPSYTGELFF
TRBV7-6	TRBJ2-2	CASSSTDADTGELFF